These 25 T cell receptor beta chains originate from one sample sequenced in a study of CD8+ T cells in alopecia areata. RNA, once extracted, was reverse transcribed into cDNA for use as the sequencing template. Assay: immunoSEQ multiplex PCR; the TCRdb copy retains only in-frame clones and omits some. The sample includes 150,000 to 200,000 clones, roughly 70% of them seen just once. The sample here was CD8+ T cells sorted from blood, taken at week 0. The receptors derive from a human donor with alopecia areata.

V and J are TRBV7-9 and TRBJ1-5, with D perhaps matching TRBD1 (5 bases). Germline-derived CDR1 and CDR2 are SEHNR and FQNEAQ (reference sequence). Trimming stripped 5 bases from V and 4 bases from J, with 12 bases between. This CDR3 has 14 residues. The DNA for the CDR3 is TGTGCCAGCAGCCTCCCGGGGGAAAATCAGCCCCAGCATTTT. Translating gives CASSLPGENQPQHF.

The rearrangement links TRBV5-1 to TRBJ1-1, with D possibly TRBD1 on 5 matching bases. CDR3 size: 13 residues. Trimming removed 0 bases from V and 7 bases from J, with 10 bases in between. Germline CDR1 and CDR2: SGHRS and YFSETQ. CDR3 amino acids: CASSLAPQGEAFF. The CDR3 coding sequence is TGCGCCAGCAGCTTGGCGCCGCAGGGTGAAGCTTTCTTT. The full variable domain, in which reference TRBV5-1 and TRBJ1-1 provide the parts outside the CDR3, is KAGVTQTPRYLIKTRGQQVTLSCSPISGHRSVSWYQQTPGQGLQFLFEYFSETQRNKGNFPGRFSGRQFSNSRSEMNVSTLELGDSALYLCASSLAPQGEAFFGQGTRLTVV.

The rearrangement joins TRBV5-1 to TRBJ2-1; maybe TRBD1 (6 bases). The CDR3 spans 14 residues. V dropped 2 bases and J dropped 2 bases, with 8 bases sitting between them. CDR1 is SGHRS, CDR2 YFSETQ, per germline. The CDR3 region has the DNA TGCGCCAGCAGCTTTTCAGGGGCCTACAATGAGCAGTTCTTC. It specifies CASSFSGAYNEQFF.

V usage is TRBV27 and J usage is TRBJ2-1; D might be TRBD2 (7 bases). In germline, CDR1 is MNHEY, CDR2 SMNVEV (reference sequence). The CDR3 sequence is 14 residues long. Trimming stripped 2 bases from V and 7 bases from J, with 12 bases between. The CDR3 loop reads CASSLGGGGNEQFF. DNA of the CDR3: TGTGCCAGCAGTTTAGGGGGAGGGGGTAATGAGCAGTTCTTC.

This chain links TRBV7-9 with TRBJ2-3, with TRBD1 identical over 7 bases. This CDR3 contains 14 residues. Losses at the gene ends were 3 bases for V and 6 bases for J; bases not matched to a gene: 6. Germline CDR1 SEHNR, CDR2 FQNEAQ (reference sequence). In DNA form, the CDR3 reads TGTGCCAGCAGCTTCTACAGGGGTGGCGATACGCAGTATTTT. It encodes CASSFYRGGDTQYF.

This clone was recorded once. This chain connects TRBV30 to TRBJ1-2; unclear D gene. The V end was cut by 5 bases, the J end by 5 bases, with 15 bases between. The CDR3 is 13 amino acids. Germline CDR1 and CDR2: GTSNPN and SVGIG (reference sequence). The CDR3 bases are TGTGCCTGGGCTCTGGGAGTTCGATATGGCTACACCTTC. Amino acid sequence: CAWALGVRYGYTF.

The chain has TRBV2 and TRBJ1-1; possibly TRBD1 for D (6 bases). Germline lookup yields CDR1 SNHLY and CDR2 FYNNEI. V was shortened by 6 bases and J by 6 bases, with 17 bases between the two germline ends. The CDR3 is 14 residues long. CDR3 sequence reads: CASSAGRGQAEAFF. CDR3 in DNA: TGTGCCAGCAGCGCAGGGCGGGGGCAGGCTGAAGCTTTCTTT.

This clone showed up just a few times. This rearrangement joins TRBV6-5 to TRBJ2-7, with unresolved D. The germline V and J ends were trimmed by 0 bases and 3 bases, with 12 bases remaining between them. Germline assignment: CDR1 MNHEY and CDR2 SVGAGI. The CDR3 is 15 residues long. The CDR3 nucleotides read TGTGCCAGCAGTTACTCGCCCGGGTTCGACTACGAGCAGTACTTC. This encodes CASSYSPGFDYEQYF.

This clone was found a few times. The V gene is TRBV29-1, the J gene TRBJ2-5, with a weak D call TRBD1 (6 bases). Germline V gives CDR1 SQVTM, CDR2 ANQGSEA. V was clipped by 4 bases and J by 4 bases, with 13 bases between them. The CDR3 covers 13 residues. CDR3 DNA sequence: TGCAGCGTTGCCGGGACACTCGGAGAGACCCAGTACTTC. The encoded protein is CSVAGTLGETQYF.

This chain links TRBV6-5 with TRBJ2-5; 8 bases fit TRBD2. V lost 0 bases to trimming and J lost 4 bases; unmatched junction nucleotides: 7. Per germline, CDR1 MNHEY and CDR2 SVGAGI. This CDR3 is built from 16 residues. The CDR3 DNA is TGTGCCAGCAGTTACTCATTCAGCGGGGGCACAGAGACCCAGTACTTC. Residues: CASSYSFSGGTETQYF.

The chain links TRBV30 to TRBJ1-3; 9 nucleotides align to TRBD1. Per the germline V gene, CDR1 is GTSNPN and CDR2 is SVGIG (reference sequence). Trimming took 6 bases from V and 3 from J; bases not matched to a gene: 12. This CDR3 comprises 16 residues. The CDR3 spells CACHLGQGGDGNTIYF. Written as DNA, the CDR3 is TGTGCCTGCCACCTGGGACAGGGCGGAGATGGAAACACCATATATTTT.

J is TRBJ2-2 and V is TRBV9; 11 nucleotides align to TRBD1. Unmatched junction bases numbered 9, after V lost 2 bases and J lost 6 bases. This CDR3 spans 17 amino acids. The germline V gene has CDR1 SGDLS and CDR2 YYNGEE. CDR3 residues: CASSVSGGGQGAGELFF. CDR3 nucleotide sequence: TGTGCCAGCAGCGTCAGCGGTGGGGGACAGGGGGCCGGGGAGCTGTTTTTT. Supplemented by reference TRBV9 and TRBJ2-2, the full variable domain reads DSGVTQTPKHLITATGQRVTLRCSPRSGDLSVYWYQQSLDQGLQFLIQYYNGEERAKGNILERFSAQQFPDLHSELNLSSLELGDSALYFCASSVSGGGQGAGELFFGEGSRLTVL.

This sequence joins TRBV13 and TRBJ2-3, with 10 positions matching TRBD2. CDR3 length: 16 amino acids. Germline V gene lookup returns CDR1 PRHDT and CDR2 FYEKMQ (reference sequence). Germline trimming cut 4 bases from V and 3 bases from J; bases unmatched to any gene: 7. CDR3 region: CASSWSGGVTTDTQYF. CDR3 nucleotides: TGTGCCAGCAGCTGGAGCGGGGGGGTAACGACAGATACGCAGTATTTT.

This rearrangement joins TRBV4-1 to TRBJ1-6, with TRBD1 matching 10 bases. The CDR3 spans 16 residues. J gave up 8 bases and V 0 bases, and 4 bases lay outside the gene matches. Germline lookup yields CDR1 MGHRA and CDR2 YSYEKL. CDR3 protein: CASSQDRGTGDSPLHF. CDR3 bases: TGCGCCAGCAGCCAAGATCGGGGGACAGGGGATTCACCCCTCCACTTT.

V usage is TRBV7-9 and J usage is TRBJ1-2; the match to TRBD1 covers 7 bases. There are 14 residues in the CDR3. Germline V lookup: CDR1 SEHNR, CDR2 FQNEAQ (reference sequence). V gave up 4 bases and J gave up 5 bases; unmatched junction bases: 7. The CDR3 nucleotides read TGTGCCAGCAGCTCTGAGGGACAGCAATATGGCTACACCTTC. Amino acids: CASSSEGQQYGYTF.

Worth noting for this clone: Compared with germline, one end of the junction differs, possibly owing to a read error. V and J are TRBV5-6 and TRBJ2-7; tentatively, D is TRBD1 or TRBD2 (5 bases each). Looked up from germline, CDR1 is SGHDT and CDR2 is YYEEEE. This CDR3 is built from 13 residues. CDR3 DNA sequence: TGTGCCAACAGCTTGGGGCTTGGGGGCGAGCAGTACTTC. Protein: CANSLGLGGEQYF.

The CDR3 DNA reads TGCGCCAGCAGCCGACGGACAGGCTCATATGGCTACACCTTC. Its protein product is CASSRRTGSYGYTF. The chain is built from TRBV4-1 and TRBJ1-2, with 7 positions matching TRBD1. This CDR3 has 14 residues. Per the germline V gene, CDR1 is MGHRA and CDR2 is YSYEKL. Unmatched junction bases numbered 7, after V lost 4 bases and J lost 5 bases.

The V gene is TRBV27, the J gene TRBJ1-6, with TRBD1 matching over 9 bases. The CDR3 covers 15 residues. In germline, CDR1 is MNHEY, CDR2 SMNVEV (reference sequence). With V trimmed by 8 bases and J by 6 bases, 8 bases remained unmatched. The chain's CDR3 is CASGTTDRGNSPLHF. CDR3 coding DNA: TGTGCCAGCGGTACTACGGACAGGGGTAATTCACCCCTCCACTTT.

V usage is TRBV29-1 and J usage is TRBJ1-1; D is unclear. Looked up from germline, CDR1 is SQVTM and CDR2 is ANQGSEA. V lost 4 bases and J 4 bases, leaving 19 bases between the germline ends. The CDR3 spans 15 residues. The CDR3 region is CSVVVRGAPSTEAFF. The CDR3 DNA reads TGCAGCGTTGTCGTGCGGGGTGCCCCGAGCACTGAAGCTTTCTTT.

The chain carries TRBV27 and TRBJ1-6; 7 bases are shared with TRBD1. J lost 14 bases, V lost 8 bases, and 12 bases had no gene match. The germline V gene has CDR1 MNHEY and CDR2 SMNVEV (reference sequence). This CDR3 spans 13 amino acids. CDR3 DNA sequence: TGTGCCAGCGGACTTCGACAGGGAAGGTCCCTCCACTTT. Amino acid sequence: CASGLRQGRSLHF.

The V gene is TRBV5-1, the J gene TRBJ1-6; D possibly corresponds to TRBD1 (5 bases). The CDR3 is made up of 16 amino acids. Trimming shortened V by 0 bases and J by 7 bases, and 14 bases separated the two germline ends. Germline lookup yields CDR1 SGHRS and CDR2 YFSETQ. DNA of the CDR3: TGCGCCAGCAGCTTGGGGGGACGTAACCTGAATTCACCCCTCCACTTT. It translates to CASSLGGRNLNSPLHF.

The chain has TRBV11-3 and TRBJ2-3; a possible D gene is TRBD1 (6 bases). CDR3 length equals 15 residues. V was clipped by 5 bases and J by 4 bases, with 16 bases between them. CDR1 is SGHNT, CDR2 YENEEA, per germline. The CDR3 DNA reads TGTGCCAGCAGCCCAATACAGGGAAACCCAGATACGCAGTATTTT. It is translated as CASSPIQGNPDTQYF.

V gene TRBV7-9 combines with J gene TRBJ2-2; D not certain. The CDR3 is 13 amino acids. Germline assignment: CDR1 SEHNR and CDR2 FQNEAQ (reference sequence). Between the trimmed V and J ends, which lost 1 base and 7 bases, there was a span of 7 bases. The DNA of the CDR3 is TGTGCCAGCAGCTTAGAAAATCTCGGGGAGCTGTTTTTT. Amino acids: CASSLENLGELFF.

This clone was recorded a few times. A read error may account for a junction end that differs from germline. The V call is TRBV5-1, the J call TRBJ2-7; weak D call: TRBD1 (7 bases). The germline CDR1 and CDR2 sequences are SGHRS and YFSETQ. The CDR3 runs to 14 residues. The CDR3 loop reads CASSPPGQTSTGDF. The CDR3, as DNA: TGCGCCAGCAGCCCTCCGGGACAGACCTCGACGGGGGACTTC.

The chain couples TRBV2 to TRBJ1-2; no clear D. V lost 6 bases to trimming and J lost 8 bases, with 13 bases between them. CDR1 is SNHLY, CDR2 FYNNEI, per germline. The CDR3 has 12 amino acids. CDR3 loop: CASSVDSWGYTF. CDR3 DNA sequence: TGTGCCAGCAGCGTCGATTCCTGGGGCTACACCTTC.